This T cell receptor beta chain was sequenced for a study of blood T cell repertoires in COVID-19. As for the study in general: The origin of the acute and convalescent COVID-19 samples was the United States, Italy and Spain. T cells, B-cell-depleted T cells, or PBMCs supplied cDNA or gDNA.

In the study's own analysis: The authors estimated nucleated cell counts from reference gene primer amplification. Profiled with immunoSEQ multiplex PCR; TCRdb holds only in-frame clones, not every one. From that table come the V and J calls and clone size; the DNA was used to work out D and trimming. The sample shows 160,000 or so clones, roughly 90% of them seen only once. The CDR3 is 16 residues long. Germline CDR1 and CDR2: SNHLY and FYNNEI. The J segment lost 9 bases and the V segment lost 0 bases, leaving 3 bases of the junction unmatched. The chain couples TRBV2 to TRBJ2-1; 15 positions match TRBD2. The sample taken for sequencing was peripheral blood. The receptor's source is a man between 60 and 70 years old with active or convalescent COVID-19. The CDR3 here is CASSEARTSGGAEQFF. The CDR3 region has the DNA TGTGCCAGCAGTGAAGCCAGGACTAGCGGGGGGGCTGAGCAGTTCTTC.